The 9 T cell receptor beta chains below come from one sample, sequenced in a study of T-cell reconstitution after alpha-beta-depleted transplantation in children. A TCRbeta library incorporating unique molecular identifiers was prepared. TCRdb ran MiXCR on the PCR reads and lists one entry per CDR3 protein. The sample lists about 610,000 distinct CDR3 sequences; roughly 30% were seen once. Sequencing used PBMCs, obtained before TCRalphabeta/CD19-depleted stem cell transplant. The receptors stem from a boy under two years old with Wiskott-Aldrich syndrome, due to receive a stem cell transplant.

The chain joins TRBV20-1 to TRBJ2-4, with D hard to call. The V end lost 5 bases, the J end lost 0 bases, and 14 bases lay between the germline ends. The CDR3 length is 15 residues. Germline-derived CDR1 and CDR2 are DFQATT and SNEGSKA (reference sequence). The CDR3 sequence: CSAPRPDLAKNIQYF. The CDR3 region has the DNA TGCAGTGCTCCGAGGCCTGATCTAGCCAAAAACATTCAGTACTTC.

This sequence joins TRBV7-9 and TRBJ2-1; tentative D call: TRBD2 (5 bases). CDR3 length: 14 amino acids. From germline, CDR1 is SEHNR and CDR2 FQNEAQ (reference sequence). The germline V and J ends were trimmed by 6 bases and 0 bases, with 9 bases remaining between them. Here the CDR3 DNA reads TGTGCCAGCAGGGGAGAGTACTCCTACAATGAGCAGTTCTTC. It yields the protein CASRGEYSYNEQFF.

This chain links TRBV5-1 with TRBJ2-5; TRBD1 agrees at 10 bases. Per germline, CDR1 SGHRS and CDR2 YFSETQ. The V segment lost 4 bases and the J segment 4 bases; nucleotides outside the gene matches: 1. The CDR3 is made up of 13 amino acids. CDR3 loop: CASSGTGVETQYF. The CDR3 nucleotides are TGCGCCAGCAGCGGGACAGGGGTAGAGACCCAGTACTTC.

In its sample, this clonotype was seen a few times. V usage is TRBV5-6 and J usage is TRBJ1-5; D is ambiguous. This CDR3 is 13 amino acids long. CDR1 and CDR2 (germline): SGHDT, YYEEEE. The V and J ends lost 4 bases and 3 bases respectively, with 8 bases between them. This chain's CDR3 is CASSVSINQPQHF. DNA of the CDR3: TGTGCCAGCAGCGTCTCCATCAATCAGCCCCAGCATTTT.

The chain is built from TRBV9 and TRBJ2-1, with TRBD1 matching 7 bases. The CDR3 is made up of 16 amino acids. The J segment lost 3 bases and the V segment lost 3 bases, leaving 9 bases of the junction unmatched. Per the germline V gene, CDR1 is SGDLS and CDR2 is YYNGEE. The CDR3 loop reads CASSAGRQGHYNEQFF. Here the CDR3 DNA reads TGTGCCAGCAGCGCCGGACGACAGGGCCACTACAATGAGCAGTTCTTC.

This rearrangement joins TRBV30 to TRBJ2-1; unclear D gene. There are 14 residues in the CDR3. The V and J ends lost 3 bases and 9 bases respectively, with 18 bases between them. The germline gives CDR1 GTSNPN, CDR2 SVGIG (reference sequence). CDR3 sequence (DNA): TGTGCCTGGAGAACTCCCGGGTCCCACCTTGAGCAGTTCTTC. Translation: CAWRTPGSHLEQFF.

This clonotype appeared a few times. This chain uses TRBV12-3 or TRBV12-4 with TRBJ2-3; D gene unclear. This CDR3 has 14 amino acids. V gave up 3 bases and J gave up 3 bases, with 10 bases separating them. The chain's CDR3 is CASSFLTFTDTQYF. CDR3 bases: TGTGCCAGCAGTTTTCTTACATTTACAGATACGCAGTATTTT.

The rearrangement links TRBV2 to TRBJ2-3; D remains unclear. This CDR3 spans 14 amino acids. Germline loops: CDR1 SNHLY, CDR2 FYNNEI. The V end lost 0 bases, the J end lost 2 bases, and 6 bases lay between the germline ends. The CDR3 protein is CASSEAGITDTQYF. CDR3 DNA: TGTGCCAGCAGTGAAGCGGGTATCACAGATACGCAGTATTTT.

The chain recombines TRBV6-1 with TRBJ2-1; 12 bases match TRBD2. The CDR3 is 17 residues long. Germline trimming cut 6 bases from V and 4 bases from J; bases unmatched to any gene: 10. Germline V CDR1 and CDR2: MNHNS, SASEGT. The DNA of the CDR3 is TGTGCCAGCAGATTGGGTCTAGCGGGAGGGCCATACAATGAGCAGTTCTTC. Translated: CASRLGLAGGPYNEQFF.